The 6 T cell receptor beta chains in this list originate from one sample, sequenced in a study of PD-1 blockade in classical Hodgkin lymphoma. Some clones are missing from TCRdb's copy, which holds only in-frame ones; the method was immunoSEQ multiplex PCR. The sample shows around 26,000 clones, around 94% of them seen only once. The sample's time point: newly diagnosed, previously untreated cHL patient sample. The source material was peripheral blood mononuclear cells (PBMCs). These receptors all stem from a human donor with classical Hodgkin lymphoma.

In its sample, this clone was seen once. This chain joins TRBV7-9 and TRBJ2-1; a weak D match, TRBD2 (5 bases). Between the trimmed V and J ends, which lost 1 base and 8 bases, there was a span of 6 bases. The CDR3 spans 12 residues. CDR1 and CDR2 (germline): SEHNR, FQNEAQ (reference sequence). CDR3 sequence reads: CASSLVSDEQFF. The CDR3 DNA is TGTGCCAGCAGCTTAGTTAGCGATGAGCAGTTCTTC.

The genes are TRBV7-8 and TRBJ2-2; D is ambiguous. The CDR3 sequence is 16 residues long. The V end lost 7 bases, the J end lost 2 bases, and 17 bases lay between the germline ends. Germline values: CDR1 SGHVS, CDR2 FQNEAQ. CDR3 protein: CASKKTRPTNTGELFF. DNA of the CDR3: TGTGCCAGCAAGAAAACCAGGCCAACCAACACCGGGGAGCTGTTTTTT.

J is TRBJ2-1 and V is TRBV5-1; 9 nucleotides line up with TRBD2. CDR3 length: 15 amino acids. Germline V CDR1 and CDR2: SGHRS, YFSETQ. The ends lost 5 bases at V and 0 bases at J; junction bases unmatched: 3. CDR3 sequence: CASRLSGSSYNEQFF. Written as DNA, the CDR3 is TGCGCCAGCAGACTTAGCGGGAGCTCCTACAATGAGCAGTTCTTC.

This clone was found once. The chain combines TRBV28 with TRBJ1-5, with D maybe TRBD1 (5 bases). The V and J ends lost 2 bases and 1 base respectively, with 15 bases between them. This CDR3 is 17 amino acids long. Germline V gene lookup returns CDR1 MDHEN and CDR2 SYDVKM. The CDR3 loop is CASSLIASGVSNQPQHF. The CDR3 nucleotides are TGTGCCAGCAGTTTAATTGCGTCGGGGGTAAGCAATCAGCCCCAGCATTTT.

The gene calls are TRBV7-2 and TRBJ2-7, with 13 bases identical to TRBD2. Germline lookup yields CDR1 SGHTA and CDR2 FQGNSA. The CDR3 runs to 17 residues. Trimming took 4 bases from V and 4 from J; bases not matched to a gene: 10. The CDR3 nucleotides read TGTGCCAGCAGCTCTTATCCGGGACTAGCGGGACTATACGAGCAGTACTTC. Translating gives CASSSYPGLAGLYEQYF.

In nucleotides, the CDR3 is TGTGCCAGCAGCCCGGAGGGGAGCTCTGGGGCCAACGTCCTGACTTTC. It encodes CASSPEGSSGANVLTF. The chain joins TRBV5-6 to TRBJ2-6; maybe TRBD2 (6 bases). This CDR3 is 16 amino acids long. Germline V gene sequence: CDR1 SGHDT, CDR2 YYEEEE. V lost 4 bases to trimming and J lost 0 bases, with 11 bases between them.